This is a list of T cell receptor beta chains from one sample in a study of blood T cell repertoires in COVID-19. Libraries were prepared by immunoSEQ multiplex PCR; TCRdb keeps only in-frame clonotypes and omits some of them. The table shows 330,000 or so clones, with about 87% occurring only once. Sequencing was carried out using PBMCs or T cells enriched from blood (not recorded which). These receptors came from a man in his forties in a cohort exposed to, infected with or recovered from COVID-19 (not recorded which). Both conserved end residues are part of each CDR3. D genes are given only for firm matches. Clone size is shown for a subset of rows, as once, few, many or a class of expanded clone.

d_gene: -; j_gene: TRBJ1-2; abundance: -; v_gene: TRBV5-1; CDR3aa: CASSLQGGNYGYTF; CDR3nt: TGCGCCAGCAGCTTGCAGGGAGGTAACTATGGCTACACCTTC
d_gene: -; j_gene: TRBJ1-5; abundance: -; v_gene: TRBV2; CDR3aa: CASSEFGNSQPQHF; CDR3nt: TGTGCCAGCAGTGAGTTCGGGAATAGTCAGCCCCAGCATTTT
d_gene: -; j_gene: TRBJ1-1; abundance: few; v_gene: TRBV28; CDR3aa: CASTMGGMNTEAFF; CDR3nt: TGTGCCAGCACAATGGGGGGTATGAACACTGAAGCTTTCTTT
d_gene: -; j_gene: TRBJ1-6; abundance: once; v_gene: TRBV28; CDR3aa: CAINPRGAYNSPLHF; CDR3nt: TGTGCCATCAACCCCCGGGGGGCCTATAATTCACCCCTCCACTTT
d_gene: -; j_gene: TRBJ1-2; abundance: -; v_gene: TRBV12-3/TRBV12-4; CDR3aa: CASRYHRAGYTF; CDR3nt: TGTGCCAGCAGGTACCACAGGGCTGGCTACACCTTC
d_gene: -; j_gene: TRBJ2-7; abundance: once; v_gene: TRBV11-3; CDR3aa: CASSLGDNYEQYF; CDR3nt: TGTGCCAGCAGCTTAGGGGACAACTACGAGCAGTACTTC
d_gene: -; j_gene: TRBJ1-1; abundance: -; v_gene: TRBV2; CDR3aa: CASSRSETNTEAFF; CDR3nt: TGTGCCAGCAGTCGGTCGGAGACCAACACTGAAGCTTTCTTT
d_gene: -; j_gene: TRBJ1-3; abundance: once; v_gene: TRBV23-1; CDR3aa: CASTIAFERGNHSGNTIYF; CDR3nt: TGCGCCAGCACCATTGCATTTGAAAGAGGGAACCACTCTGGAAACACCATATATTTT
d_gene: TRBD1; j_gene: TRBJ1-4; abundance: -; v_gene: TRBV4-2; CDR3aa: CASSQGRRGTNNEKLFF; CDR3nt: TGTGCCAGCAGCCAAGGACGCAGGGGGACCAATAATGAAAAACTGTTTTTT
d_gene: -; j_gene: TRBJ2-7; abundance: once; v_gene: TRBV10-3; CDR3aa: CAISPSYEQYF; CDR3nt: TGTGCCATCAGCCCGTCTTACGAGCAGTACTTC
d_gene: -; j_gene: TRBJ2-2; abundance: -; v_gene: TRBV4-2; CDR3aa: CASSHPTAGPNTGELFF; CDR3nt: TGTGCCAGCAGCCACCCCACTGCGGGACCGAACACCGGGGAGCTGTTTTTT
d_gene: -; j_gene: TRBJ1-1; abundance: once; v_gene: TRBV27; CDR3aa: CASKRVSRINTEAFF; CDR3nt: TGTGCCAGCAAACGGGTGAGCCGCATAAACACTGAAGCTTTCTTT
d_gene: -; j_gene: TRBJ1-3; abundance: -; v_gene: TRBV10-3; CDR3aa: CAISEAGNSGNTIYF; CDR3nt: TGTGCCATCAGTGAGGCGGGTAACTCTGGAAACACCATATATTTT
d_gene: -; j_gene: TRBJ1-3; abundance: -; v_gene: TRBV4-1; CDR3aa: CASSQGGSVSGNTIYF; CDR3nt: TGCGCCAGCAGCCAAGGGGGCAGCGTCTCTGGAAACACCATATATTTT
d_gene: -; j_gene: TRBJ2-7; abundance: -; v_gene: TRBV14; CDR3aa: CASSDLQAYEQYF; CDR3nt: TGTGCCAGCAGCGACCTACAGGCGTACGAGCAGTACTTC
d_gene: -; j_gene: TRBJ2-1; abundance: -; v_gene: TRBV5-1; CDR3aa: CASSLVRSSYNEQFF; CDR3nt: TGCGCCAGCAGCTTGGTGCGCTCCTCCTACAATGAGCAGTTCTTC
d_gene: -; j_gene: TRBJ1-1; abundance: once; v_gene: TRBV6-1; CDR3aa: CASIETALNTEAFF; CDR3nt: TGTGCCAGCATTGAGACAGCGTTGAACACTGAAGCTTTCTTT
d_gene: TRBD2; j_gene: TRBJ2-5; abundance: once; v_gene: TRBV29-1; CDR3aa: CSGFGLAGIQSGTQYF; CDR3nt: TGCAGCGGTTTCGGACTAGCGGGAATTCAATCGGGGACCCAGTACTTC
d_gene: -; j_gene: TRBJ1-4; abundance: -; v_gene: TRBV4-1; CDR3aa: CASSQTATNEKLFF; CDR3nt: TGCGCCAGCAGCCAGACAGCAACTAATGAAAAACTGTTTTTT
d_gene: TRBD2; j_gene: TRBJ2-1; abundance: -; v_gene: TRBV11-3; CDR3aa: CASSLVGGGRDEQFF; CDR3nt: TGTGCCAGCAGCTTAGTTGGGGGCGGGAGGGATGAGCAGTTCTTC
d_gene: -; j_gene: TRBJ2-7; abundance: -; v_gene: TRBV3-1/TRBV3-2; CDR3aa: CASSQDPAGTFYEQYF; CDR3nt: TGTGCCAGCAGCCAAGATCCAGCGGGCACCTTCTACGAGCAGTACTTC
d_gene: TRBD1; j_gene: TRBJ1-4; abundance: -; v_gene: TRBV5-6; CDR3aa: CASSYTQGFANEKLFF; CDR3nt: TGTGCCAGCAGCTACACACAGGGGTTTGCTAATGAAAAACTGTTTTTT
d_gene: -; j_gene: TRBJ2-7; abundance: -; v_gene: TRBV13; CDR3aa: CASSFQGSGQYF; CDR3nt: TGTGCCAGCAGCTTCCAGGGCTCTGGGCAGTACTTC
d_gene: TRBD2; j_gene: TRBJ2-5; abundance: once; v_gene: TRBV27; CDR3aa: CASSFSGREETQYF; CDR3nt: TGTGCCAGCAGCTTTAGCGGGCGGGAAGAGACCCAGTACTTC
d_gene: TRBD1; j_gene: TRBJ2-1; abundance: -; v_gene: TRBV10-3; CDR3aa: CAISSVGQGIEQFF; CDR3nt: TGTGCCATCAGTTCCGTAGGACAGGGAATTGAGCAGTTCTTC
d_gene: -; j_gene: TRBJ2-7; abundance: -; v_gene: TRBV20-1; CDR3aa: CSATSVEQYF; CDR3nt: TGCAGTGCTACTTCAGTCGAGCAGTACTTC
d_gene: TRBD1; j_gene: TRBJ1-1; abundance: -; v_gene: TRBV2; CDR3aa: CASSVQGNRNTEAFF; CDR3nt: TGTGCCAGCAGTGTACAGGGGAATAGAAACACTGAAGCTTTCTTT
d_gene: -; j_gene: TRBJ2-1; abundance: -; v_gene: TRBV9; CDR3aa: CASSRDPGLSYNEQFF; CDR3nt: TGTGCCAGCAGCAGAGACCCGGGACTGTCCTACAATGAGCAGTTCTTC
d_gene: TRBD1; j_gene: TRBJ1-1; abundance: -; v_gene: TRBV11-1; CDR3aa: CASSSDRAPEAFF; CDR3nt: TGTGCCAGCAGCTCGGACAGGGCCCCTGAAGCTTTCTTT
d_gene: TRBD2; j_gene: TRBJ2-5; abundance: -; v_gene: TRBV2; CDR3aa: CASSWTSLGETQYF; CDR3nt: TGTGCCAGCAGTTGGACTAGCTTAGGGGAGACCCAGTACTTC
d_gene: TRBD1; j_gene: TRBJ1-1; abundance: -; v_gene: TRBV7-9; CDR3aa: CASSLVLGQGNTEAFF; CDR3nt: TGTGCCAGCAGCTTAGTCCTCGGACAGGGCAACACTGAAGCTTTCTTT
d_gene: TRBD1; j_gene: TRBJ1-6; abundance: once; v_gene: TRBV3-1/TRBV3-2; CDR3aa: CASSLDRDRYNSPLHF; CDR3nt: TGTGCCAGCAGCCTGGACCGGGACAGGTATAATTCACCCCTCCACTTT
d_gene: TRBD1; j_gene: TRBJ2-5; abundance: -; v_gene: TRBV29-1; CDR3aa: CSVSTGLGETQYF; CDR3nt: TGCAGCGTATCGACAGGGCTTGGGGAGACCCAGTACTTC
d_gene: -; j_gene: TRBJ2-7; abundance: -; v_gene: TRBV10-3; CDR3aa: CATQRRWEDAYEQYF; CDR3nt: TGTGCCACCCAAAGGAGGTGGGAGGACGCCTACGAGCAGTACTTC
d_gene: -; j_gene: TRBJ1-2; abundance: -; v_gene: TRBV20-1; CDR3aa: CSAQRGDGYTF; CDR3nt: TGCAGTGCTCAGCGCGGGGATGGCTACACCTTC
d_gene: -; j_gene: TRBJ1-6; abundance: -; v_gene: TRBV30; CDR3aa: CAWSAPRSPLHF; CDR3nt: TGTGCCTGGAGTGCCCCTAGATCACCCCTCCACTTT
d_gene: -; j_gene: TRBJ1-2; abundance: -; v_gene: TRBV19; CDR3aa: CASRSGSGNNYGYTF; CDR3nt: TGTGCCAGTCGTTCGGGTTCGGGGAATAACTATGGCTACACCTTC
d_gene: -; j_gene: TRBJ1-3; abundance: few; v_gene: TRBV3-1/TRBV3-2; CDR3aa: CASSQQWRNTIYF; CDR3nt: TGTGCCAGCAGCCAGCAGTGGCGAAACACCATATATTTT
d_gene: -; j_gene: TRBJ2-1; abundance: -; v_gene: TRBV7-3; CDR3aa: CASSGTSTHEQFF; CDR3nt: TGTGCCAGCAGCGGTACTAGCACCCATGAGCAGTTCTTC